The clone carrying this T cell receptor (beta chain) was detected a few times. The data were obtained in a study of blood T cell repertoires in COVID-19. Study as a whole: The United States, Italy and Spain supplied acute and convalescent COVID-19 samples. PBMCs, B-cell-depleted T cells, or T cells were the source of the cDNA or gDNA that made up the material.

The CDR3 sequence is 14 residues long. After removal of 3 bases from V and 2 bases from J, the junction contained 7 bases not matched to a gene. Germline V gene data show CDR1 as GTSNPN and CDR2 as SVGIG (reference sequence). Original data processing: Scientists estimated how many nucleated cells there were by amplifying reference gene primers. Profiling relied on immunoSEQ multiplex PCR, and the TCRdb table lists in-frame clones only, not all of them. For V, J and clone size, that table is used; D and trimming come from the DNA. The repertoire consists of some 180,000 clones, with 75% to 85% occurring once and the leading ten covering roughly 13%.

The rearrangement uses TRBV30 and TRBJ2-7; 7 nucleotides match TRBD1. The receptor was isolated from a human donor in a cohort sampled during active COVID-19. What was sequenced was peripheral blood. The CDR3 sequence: CAWSRGTVTYEQYF. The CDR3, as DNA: TGTGCCTGGAGCAGAGGGACAGTAACCTACGAGCAGTACTTC.